A single sample gave rise to the 29 T cell receptor beta chains below, sequenced in a study of cytomegalovirus exposure and HLA in healthy donors. Amplification used 60 Vbeta primers and 13 Jbeta primers. Sequencing was performed with immunoSEQ multiplex PCR; in TCRdb, only in-frame clones are kept and a portion is missing. Here the sample spans around 110,000 clones, less than 80% being singletons. Sequences were obtained from PBMCs. These receptors were obtained from a man aged 60 to 69 in good health and CMV-seronegative.

The chain links TRBV19 to TRBJ2-5; D is perhaps TRBD1 (5 bases). The germline V gene has CDR1 LNHDA and CDR2 SQIVND (reference sequence). V was trimmed by 1 base and J by 5 bases, leaving 17 bases between them. This CDR3 contains 16 residues. CDR3 in DNA: TGTGCCAGTAGTATAGGATTTCTGACAGAAGGGGAGACCCAGTACTTC. As protein: CASSIGFLTEGETQYF.

The chain employs TRBV5-1 and TRBJ2-5; 8 nucleotides match TRBD2. V lost 2 bases and J lost 5; bases outside the gene matches: 5. The germline V gene encodes CDR1 SGHRS and CDR2 YFSETQ. CDR3 length: 14 amino acids. The CDR3 DNA reads as TGCGCCAGCAGCTTTTCCGGGGGGGACGAGACCCAGTACTTC. This codes for CASSFSGGDETQYF.

The genes are TRBV10-3 and TRBJ2-1, with no clear D. V gave up 0 bases and J gave up 8 bases, with 8 bases separating them. Germline-derived CDR1 and CDR2 are ENHRY and SYGVKD. This CDR3 region has 13 residues. DNA for the CDR3: TGTGCCATCAGTGAGTCTCTGAGGCATGAGCAGTTCTTC. This encodes CAISESLRHEQFF.

The chain combines TRBV7-9 with TRBJ1-2; D gene unclear. This CDR3 has 13 amino acids. CDR1 SEHNR and CDR2 FQNEAQ come from the germline V gene (reference sequence). The CDR3 nucleotides read TGTGCACTCCAGCACCGGGGTGCGGATGGCTACACCTTC. Translating it yields CALQHRGADGYTF. The full variable domain, its missing parts supplied by reference TRBV7-9 and TRBJ1-2, is DTGVSQNPRHKITKRGQNVTFRCDPISEHNRLYWYRQTLGQGPEFLTYFQNEAQLEKSRLLSDRFSAERPKGSFSTLEIQRTEQGDSAMYLCALQHRGADGYTFGSGTRLTVV.

The chain couples TRBV25-1 to TRBJ2-1, with TRBD2 identical over 9 bases. CDR3 length: 14 residues. V dropped 6 bases and J dropped 6; count of bases not matched to a gene: 6. Germline V lookup: CDR1 MGHDK, CDR2 SYGVNS. In nucleotides, the CDR3 is TGTGCCAGCAGCCGACAGCGGGGGGTCAATGAGCAGTTCTTC. Its protein is CASSRQRGVNEQFF.

The V gene is TRBV28, the J gene TRBJ2-1; 7 bases match TRBD2. This CDR3 spans 15 amino acids. The germline gives CDR1 MDHEN, CDR2 SYDVKM. V shed 7 bases, J shed 6 bases, and the junction held 12 bases outside the gene matches. The CDR3 coding sequence is TGTGCCAGCATCCCACCGCAGGGAGGGAGCAATGAGCAGTTCTTC. Protein: CASIPPQGGSNEQFF. The full variable domain, in which reference TRBV28 and TRBJ2-1 provide the parts outside the CDR3, is DVKVTQSSRYLVKRTGEKVFLECVQDMDHENMFWYRQDPGLGLRLIYFSYDVKMKEKGDIPEGYSVSREKKERFSLILESASTNQTSMYLCASIPPQGGSNEQFFGPGTRLTVL.

The chain joins TRBV5-8 to TRBJ2-7, with D maybe TRBD2 (5 bases). Trimming took off 0 bases at V and 4 bases at J, with 14 bases between the two ends. CDR3 length equals 15 residues. CDR1 is SGHTS and CDR2 is YDEGEE in the germline V gene. In nucleotides, the CDR3 is TGTGCCAGCAGCTTGGGTTTCGGGGTCATGTACGAGCAGTACTTC. Amino acid sequence: CASSLGFGVMYEQYF.

The chain couples TRBV10-2 to TRBJ1-5, with 9 bases aligning to TRBD1. Germline V gene sequence: CDR1 WSHSY, CDR2 SAAADI. The length of the CDR3 is 17 residues. Unmatched junction bases numbered 7, after V lost 4 bases and J lost 0 bases. As DNA, the CDR3 is TGCGCCAGCAGTGGGACAGGGGCCTTTTATAGCAATCAGCCCCAGCATTTT. Protein product: CASSGTGAFYSNQPQHF.

This chain connects TRBV28 to TRBJ2-1; perhaps TRBD1 as D (8 bases). The CDR3 spans 16 residues. From germline, CDR1 is MDHEN and CDR2 SYDVKM. Trimming pared 5 bases from V and 10 bases from J, leaving 24 bases between. This CDR3 reads CASSPTGEGLDREQFF. CDR3 DNA: TGTGCCAGCAGTCCGACAGGGGAGGGATTAGACAGGGAGCAGTTCTTC.

The V call is TRBV6-5, the J call TRBJ2-2, with 7 positions matching TRBD2. The junction had 7 bases not matched to a gene; V was cut back by 6 bases and J by 6 bases. Germline loops: CDR1 MNHEY, CDR2 SVGAGI. This CDR3 is built from 14 residues. The CDR3 reads CASSHGGRAGELFF. In DNA form, the CDR3 reads TGTGCCAGCAGCCACGGGGGGAGGGCCGGGGAGCTGTTTTTT.

This rearrangement joins TRBV21-1 to TRBJ2-2; the table's D call, TRBD1, has no DNA check behind it. TRBV21-1 is listed as a pseudogene. There are 19 residues in the CDR3. CDR3 amino acids: CASSKVNSDPRRYTGELFF. The DNA of the CDR3 is TGTGCCAGCAGCAAAGTTAACAGTGACCCTCGACGGTACACCGGGGAGCTGTTTTTT.

The table lists this clone with a few counts. The V call is TRBV6-5, the J call TRBJ1-2; 8 positions agree with TRBD1. Germline assignment: CDR1 MNHEY and CDR2 SVGAGI. The CDR3 runs 14 residues. V lost 4 bases to trimming and J lost 6 bases; unmatched junction nucleotides: 7. CDR3 in DNA: TGTGCCAGCAGTTCGGGATTGACAGGGGATGGCTACACCTTC. It yields the protein CASSSGLTGDGYTF.

This clone has a single count. CDR3 residues: CASSFLLSDNEQFF. CDR3 DNA: TGTGCCAGCAGTTTTCTTTTATCTGACAATGAGCAGTTCTTC. V is TRBV6-4 and J is TRBJ2-1; D remains ambiguous. CDR1 MRHNA and CDR2 SNTAGT come from the germline V gene. The CDR3 is 14 amino acids. With 5 bases removed from V and 5 bases from J, the gap between germline ends came to 13 bases.

This chain links TRBV6-5 with TRBJ2-7; 8 nucleotides match TRBD1. Germline-derived CDR1 and CDR2 are MNHEY and SVGAGI. The V and J ends lost 6 bases and 4 bases, in that order; junction bases with no gene match: 11. The length of the CDR3 is 15 residues. As DNA, the CDR3 is TGTGCCAGCAGCCCCGACAGGGGAGGAATTTACGAGCAGTACGTC. Translating gives CASSPDRGGIYEQYV.

The chain couples TRBV2 to TRBJ2-3; 10 bases are a match to TRBD2. CDR3 length: 15 residues. The germline V gene has CDR1 SNHLY and CDR2 FYNNEI. With 4 bases clipped from V and 4 bases from J, the junction kept 5 bases outside the gene matches. This CDR3 is CASSVKRGGPDTQYF. The CDR3 DNA reads as TGTGCCAGCAGTGTAAAGCGGGGGGGCCCAGATACGCAGTATTTT.

The J gene is TRBJ1-4, the V gene TRBV25-1; 7 nucleotides line up with TRBD1. J was trimmed by 4 bases and V by 2 bases; bases with no gene match: 13. This CDR3 spans 18 amino acids. CDR1 MGHDK and CDR2 SYGVNS come from the germline V gene. The CDR3 here is CASSERPSPGQHNEKLFF. In DNA, the CDR3 is TGTGCCAGCAGTGAAAGGCCCTCCCCGGGACAGCATAATGAAAAACTGTTTTTT.

This clone was recorded a few times. The V call is TRBV5-8, the J call TRBJ1-5; D uncertain. CDR3 length equals 12 residues. Deletions cut 0 bases from V and 4 bases from J, with 2 bases between. Germline V gene lookup returns CDR1 SGHTS and CDR2 YDEGEE. The CDR3 loop reads CASSLANQPQHF. In DNA, the CDR3 is TGTGCCAGCAGCTTGGCGAATCAGCCCCAGCATTTT.

The chain carries TRBV6-5 and TRBJ1-6, with a tentative D call TRBD1 (5 bases). Germline-derived CDR1 and CDR2 are MNHEY and SVGAGI. The V end lost 5 bases, the J end lost 3 bases, and 11 bases lay between the germline ends. The CDR3 has 15 amino acids. The DNA for the CDR3 is TGTGCCAGCAGTCTCCGGGGGGGCTATAATTCACCCCTCCACTTT. Translation gives CASSLRGGYNSPLHF.

The chain uses TRBV25-1 and TRBJ1-1, with D hard to call. The CDR3 consists of 15 residues. V was trimmed by 3 bases and J by 0 bases, leaving 11 bases between them. Per the germline V gene, CDR1 is MGHDK and CDR2 is SYGVNS. The CDR3 sequence: CASSDPARMNTEAFF. The CDR3, as DNA: TGTGCCAGCAGTGATCCCGCCAGAATGAACACTGAAGCTTTCTTT.

The gene calls are TRBV18 and TRBJ1-4; D is ambiguous. CDR1 and CDR2 (germline): KGHSH, LQKENI. CDR3 length equals 13 residues. Trimming stripped 0 bases from V and 16 bases from J, with 15 bases between. The CDR3 protein is CASSPPANHPRFF. The CDR3 nucleotides are TGTGCCAGCTCACCACCGGCAAATCACCCCCGGTTTTTT. Filled out from reference TRBV18 and TRBJ1-4, the complete variable domain reads NAGVMQNPRHLVRRRGQEARLRCSPMKGHSHVYWYRQLPEEGLKFMVYLQKENIIDESGMPKERFSAEFPKEGPSILRIQQVVRGDSAAYFCASSPPANHPRFFGSGTQLSVL.

V is TRBV6-6 and J is TRBJ2-7; TRBD1 matches at 8 bases. CDR1 is MNHNY and CDR2 is SVGAGI in the germline V gene (reference sequence). Trimming removed 6 bases from V and 6 bases from J; junction bases left unmatched: 13. CDR3 length: 15 amino acids. CDR3 bases: TGTGCCAGCAGGGCGGACAGGGCGTCGGAGGGCGAGCAGTACGTC. Its protein product is CASRADRASEGEQYV.

This chain joins TRBV9 and TRBJ1-6; D uncertain. V gave up 4 bases and J gave up 7 bases, with 6 bases separating them. CDR1 and CDR2 (germline): SGDLS, YYNGEE. This CDR3 comprises 12 residues. CDR3 bases: TGTGCCAGCAGCTCCCAAAATTCACCCCTCCACTTT. It is translated as CASSSQNSPLHF.

This clone was seen only a few times. V usage is TRBV6-5 and J usage is TRBJ2-1; D might be TRBD1 (5 bases). Between the trimmed V and J ends, which lost 6 bases and 4 bases, there was a span of 10 bases. Germline V gene sequence: CDR1 MNHEY, CDR2 SVGAGI. The CDR3 spans 13 residues. This CDR3 is CASRRGAYNEQFF. The CDR3 DNA sequence: TGTGCCAGCAGACGTGGGGCTTACAATGAGCAGTTCTTC.

The chain recombines TRBV29-1 with TRBJ2-5; D not certain. CDR1 and CDR2 (germline): SQVTM, ANQGSEA. Trimming pared 4 bases from V and 0 bases from J, leaving 12 bases between. The CDR3 extends over 14 amino acids. Here the CDR3 DNA reads TGCAGCGTTGGCAGCGCCACCAACCAAGAGACCCAGTACTTC. Translation gives CSVGSATNQETQYF.

This clone was picked up a small number of times. The CDR3 DNA is TGTGCCAGCAGCCCTCGTCCCGGGACAGTCATGAACACTGAAGCTTTCTTT. Encoded protein: CASSPRPGTVMNTEAFF. The V and J genes are TRBV7-2 and TRBJ1-1; 7 bases map to TRBD1. J lost 0 bases, V lost 5 bases, and 12 bases had no gene match. This CDR3 spans 17 amino acids. Germline CDR1 and CDR2: SGHTA and FQGNSA.

This clone was observed a handful of times. The rearrangement uses TRBV4-2 and TRBJ2-2; TRBD1 agrees at 9 bases. Germline V gene lookup returns CDR1 LGHNA and CDR2 YNFKEQ. This CDR3 has 15 residues. Trimming at V came to 6 bases and at J to 6 bases, leaving 8 bases not matched to a gene. The DNA of the CDR3 is TGTGCCAGCAGAGCTGGGACAGGGTGGTCCGGGGAGCTGTTTTTT. Translation gives CASRAGTGWSGELFF.

This rearrangement joins TRBV5-1 to TRBJ2-5; 7 positions match TRBD2. Germline V gives CDR1 SGHRS, CDR2 YFSETQ. The length of the CDR3 is 16 residues. V shed 0 bases and J 2 bases; nucleotides not matched to a gene: 7. CDR3 in amino acids: CASSLGLADLQETQYF. The CDR3 nucleotides read TGCGCCAGCAGCTTGGGCCTAGCGGATTTACAAGAGACCCAGTACTTC. Combining the CDR3 with reference TRBV5-1 and TRBJ2-5 gives the whole variable domain KAGVTQTPRYLIKTRGQQVTLSCSPISGHRSVSWYQQTPGQGLQFLFEYFSETQRNKGNFPGRFSGRQFSNSRSEMNVSTLELGDSALYLCASSLGLADLQETQYFGPGTRLLVL.

The chain recombines TRBV7-2 with TRBJ2-5; TRBD1 is a possible D gene (6 bases). The CDR3 runs 17 residues. V lost 4 bases, J lost 2 bases, and 20 bases lay in between. CDR1 and CDR2 (germline): SGHTA, FQGNSA. The CDR3 region has the DNA TGTGCCAGCAGCTCAATGCCCTCCGGACAGATTCAAGAGACCCAGTACTTC. This codes for CASSSMPSGQIQETQYF. Based on the CDR3 plus reference TRBV7-2 and TRBJ2-5, the full variable domain is GAGVSQSPSNKVTEKGKDVELRCDPISGHTALYWYRQSLGQGLEFLIYFQGNSAPDKSGLPSDRFSAERTGGSVSTLTIQRTQQEDSAVYLCASSSMPSGQIQETQYFGPGTRLLVL.

In this sample, this clone turned up once. The gene calls are TRBV30 and TRBJ2-3, with D maybe TRBD2 (5 bases). In germline, CDR1 is GTSNPN, CDR2 SVGIG (reference sequence). Trimming removed 0 bases from V and 3 bases from J, with 13 bases in between. The CDR3 is made up of 15 amino acids. CDR3 region: CAWSVVRGETDTQYF. CDR3 coding DNA: TGTGCCTGGAGTGTGGTACGGGGAGAGACAGATACGCAGTATTTT.